This passage covers 17 T cell receptor beta chains from one sample sequenced in a study of shared clonotypes between healthy human individuals. Libraries were prepared by immunoSEQ multiplex PCR; TCRdb keeps only in-frame clonotypes and omits some of them. Seen here are a few hundred thousand clones, 70% to 80% observed once, and the top ten hold about an eighth. Sequencing was done on a sample of PBMCs. These receptors originate from a woman in her thirties or forties in good health. Some clones in this sample may be carry-over from other donors' samples.

The genes are TRBV7-2 and TRBJ2-3, with 13 bases matching TRBD2. The CDR3 consists of 17 residues. V lost 5 bases and J lost 6; bases outside the gene matches: 11. CDR1 is SGHTA, CDR2 FQGNSA, per germline. The CDR3 spells CASSKNPGLAGTDTQYF. The DNA for the CDR3 is TGTGCCAGCAGCAAAAACCCGGGACTAGCGGGAACTGATACGCAGTATTTT.

V gene TRBV27 combines with J gene TRBJ1-5, with D possibly being TRBD1 (5 bases). This CDR3 comprises 16 residues. The germline gives CDR1 MNHEY, CDR2 SMNVEV (reference sequence). Trimming removed 4 bases at V and 2 bases at J, with 15 bases between. CDR3 loop: CASSSYREQGNQPQHF. The CDR3 DNA reads TGTGCCAGCAGTTCCTATAGGGAACAGGGCAATCAGCCCCAGCATTTT.

This chain links TRBV11-2 with TRBJ2-7; TRBD1 is a possible D gene (5 bases). V shed 1 base and J shed 2 bases, with 12 bases lying between them. This CDR3 comprises 15 residues. Looked up from germline, CDR1 is SGHAT and CDR2 is FQNNGV. This CDR3 reads CASSLAGYRTYEQYF. DNA for the CDR3: TGTGCCAGCAGCTTAGCAGGGTACCGCACCTACGAGCAGTACTTC. Together with reference TRBV11-2 and TRBJ2-7, the CDR3 gives the full variable domain: EAGVAQSPRYKIIEKRQSVAFWCNPISGHATLYWYQQILGQGPKLLIQFQNNGVVDDSQLPKDRFSAERLKGVDSTLKIQPAKLEDSAVYLCASSLAGYRTYEQYFGPGTRLTVT.

This sequence joins TRBV2 and TRBJ1-4; no clear D. CDR3 length: 13 residues. Trimming removed 4 bases at V and 3 bases at J, with 6 bases between. Looked up from germline, CDR1 is SNHLY and CDR2 is FYNNEI. CDR3 loop: CASSVRPNEKLFF. DNA for the CDR3: TGTGCCAGCAGTGTCCGCCCTAATGAAAAACTGTTTTTT.

The V and J genes are TRBV7-9 and TRBJ1-1, with D unclear. V gave up 5 bases and J gave up 1 base, with 17 bases separating them. CDR1 is SEHNR and CDR2 is FQNEAQ in the germline V gene (reference sequence). This CDR3 contains 16 residues. Written as DNA, the CDR3 is TGTGCCAGCAGCCCCCTGGGTGGGTCACAGAACACTGAAGCTTTCTTT. This encodes CASSPLGGSQNTEAFF.

This clone was seen a few times. This chain connects TRBV7-2 to TRBJ1-1; TRBD1 is a possible D gene (6 bases). The CDR3 is 16 amino acids. V was pared by 1 base and J by 0 bases, with 12 bases between. Germline CDR1 reads SGHTA; CDR2 reads FQGNSA. For the CDR3, the DNA is TGTGCCAGCAGCTTAGTTGGGACACCTATGAACACTGAAGCTTTCTTT. This gives the protein CASSLVGTPMNTEAFF.

The chain is built from TRBV18 and TRBJ1-2; possible D gene TRBD1, 6 bases. In germline, CDR1 is KGHSH, CDR2 LQKENI. Trimming cost V 3 bases and J 2 bases, with 19 bases left between them. The CDR3 extends over 17 amino acids. The DNA of the CDR3 is TGTGCCAGCTCACCCCAAATAACAGGGTCCCTAAACTATGGCTACACCTTC. Residues: CASSPQITGSLNYGYTF.

This chain links TRBV6-5 with TRBJ2-7; D tentatively fits TRBD1 or TRBD2 (5 bases each). V was trimmed by 5 bases and J by 3 bases, leaving 14 bases between them. Germline assignment: CDR1 MNHEY and CDR2 SVGAGI. This CDR3 comprises 14 residues. Here the CDR3 reads CASSDRDQSYEQYF. The CDR3 region has the DNA TGTGCCAGCAGTGACCGGGACCAGAGCTACGAGCAGTACTTC.

The chain carries TRBV7-9 and TRBJ2-1, with 10 bases fitting TRBD2. CDR3 length: 15 residues. Trimming at V came to 6 bases and at J to 2 bases, leaving 4 bases not matched to a gene. CDR1 and CDR2 (germline): SEHNR, FQNEAQ (reference sequence). The CDR3 sequence is CASRKREGPYNEQFF. CDR3 nucleotides: TGTGCCAGCAGAAAGCGGGAGGGCCCCTACAATGAGCAGTTCTTC.

The DNA of the CDR3 is TGTGCCATCTCGGCGGGAGGGCAGCCCCAGCATTTT. Its translation is CAISAGGQPQHF. The chain couples TRBV10-3 to TRBJ1-5, with unresolved D. V dropped 8 bases and J dropped 7 bases, with 12 bases sitting between them. Germline values: CDR1 ENHRY, CDR2 SYGVKD. CDR3 length equals 12 residues.

The V gene is TRBV23-1, the J gene TRBJ1-5; perhaps TRBD1 as D (5 bases). TRBV23-1 is known as an ORF, though its function is uncertain. CDR3 length: 19 amino acids. V shed 4 bases and J shed 1 base, with 23 bases lying between them. Written as DNA, the CDR3 is TGCGCCAGCAGTCGCCACAGGTTATTGGTCGGGAGGAGCAATCAGCCCCAGCATTTT. It is translated as CASSRHRLLVGRSNQPQHF.

This chain uses TRBV5-1 with TRBJ2-3; TRBD2 aligns across 9 bases. The CDR3 spans 17 residues. V lost 0 bases and J lost 1; bases outside the gene matches: 6. The germline gives CDR1 SGHRS, CDR2 YFSETQ. The CDR3: CASSLVGSGSGTDTQYF. CDR3 coding DNA: TGCGCCAGCAGCTTGGTGGGTAGCGGGAGTGGCACAGATACGCAGTATTTT. Together with reference TRBV5-1 and TRBJ2-3, the CDR3 gives the full variable domain: KAGVTQTPRYLIKTRGQQVTLSCSPISGHRSVSWYQQTPGQGLQFLFEYFSETQRNKGNFPGRFSGRQFSNSRSEMNVSTLELGDSALYLCASSLVGSGSGTDTQYFGPGTRLTVL.

This chain joins TRBV2 and TRBJ2-3; 9 bases match TRBD2. With V trimmed by 2 bases and J by 2 bases, 5 bases remained unmatched. Germline V gene data show CDR1 as SNHLY and CDR2 as FYNNEI. The CDR3 runs to 16 residues. In DNA form, the CDR3 reads TGTGCCAGCAGTGAACGGGCTAGCGGGAACACAGATACGCAGTATTTT. As protein: CASSERASGNTDTQYF.

The chain recombines TRBV10-1 with TRBJ2-3; the D is unclear. Germline V CDR1 and CDR2: WNHNN, SYGVQD (reference sequence). V was shortened by 8 bases and J by 1 base, with 13 bases between the two germline ends. This CDR3 contains 14 residues. CDR3 loop: CASAGRVGTDTQYF. CDR3 coding DNA: TGCGCCAGCGCTGGACGGGTGGGCACAGATACGCAGTATTTT.

The V call is TRBV19, the J call TRBJ1-2; a possible D gene is TRBD1 (6 bases). Germline assignment: CDR1 LNHDA and CDR2 SQIVND (reference sequence). V lost 9 bases and J 2 bases, leaving 13 bases between the germline ends. CDR3 size: 13 residues. For the CDR3, the DNA is TGTGCCAGCGCCCTCGGACAGAACTATGGCTACACCTTC. As protein: CASALGQNYGYTF.

V is TRBV28 and J is TRBJ2-7; possibly TRBD2 for D (5 bases). This CDR3 is 15 amino acids long. The germline gives CDR1 MDHEN, CDR2 SYDVKM. Trimming shortened V by 3 bases and J by 3 bases, and 15 bases separated the two germline ends. The CDR3, as DNA: TGTGCCAGCAGTTTGTCTGGCCGGGGAGACTACGAGCAGTACTTC. This translates into CASSLSGRGDYEQYF.

This sequence joins TRBV2 and TRBJ1-2; possibly TRBD1 for D (5 bases). The ends were cut back, 6 bases at V and 4 bases at J, with 12 bases in the middle. This CDR3 is 13 amino acids long. Looked up from germline, CDR1 is SNHLY and CDR2 is FYNNEI. The CDR3 bases are TGTGCCAGCAGGAGGGACGGAATCTATGGCTACACCTTC. Its translation is CASRRDGIYGYTF. Complete variable domain (other parts from reference TRBV2 and TRBJ1-2): EPEVTQTPSHQVTQMGQEVILRCVPISNHLYFYWYRQILGQKVEFLVSFYNNEISEKSEIFDDQFSVERPDGSNFTLKIRSTKLEDSAMYFCASRRDGIYGYTFGSGTRLTVV.